Listed here are 12 T cell receptor beta chains from one sample, sequenced in a study of blood T cell repertoires in COVID-19. Some clones are missing from TCRdb's copy, which holds only in-frame ones; the method was immunoSEQ multiplex PCR. The sample carries under 500,000 clones, 80% to 90% recorded once. Input material: PBMCs or T cells enriched from blood (not recorded which). These receptors originate from a man aged 30 to 45 who had recovered from COVID-19.

The rearrangement links TRBV12-5 to TRBJ1-5; D is perhaps TRBD1 (5 bases). Trimming stripped 7 bases from V and 7 bases from J, with 14 bases between. Germline V gene sequence: CDR1 LGHNT, CDR2 FRNRAP. CDR3 length: 13 amino acids. The CDR3 here is CASAKQGTQPQHF. The CDR3 DNA reads as TGTGCTAGTGCCAAGCAGGGTACCCAGCCCCAGCATTTT.

The chain joins TRBV28 to TRBJ1-1; 9 bases are shared with TRBD1. The V and J ends lost 2 bases and 0 bases, in that order; junction bases with no gene match: 7. CDR1 MDHEN and CDR2 SYDVKM come from the germline V gene. The CDR3 loop spans 17 amino acids. The CDR3 coding sequence is TGTGCCAGCAGTTTACCGACAGGGGGGCACTTGAACACTGAAGCTTTCTTT. This translates into CASSLPTGGHLNTEAFF.

A few counts support this clone. The chain has TRBV28 and TRBJ1-1; D may be TRBD1 (6 bases). The germline V gene encodes CDR1 MDHEN and CDR2 SYDVKM. Between the trimmed V and J ends, which lost 6 bases and 2 bases, there was a span of 13 bases. This CDR3 has 14 amino acids. This chain's CDR3 is CASSTAGANTEAFF. CDR3 coding DNA: TGTGCCAGCAGCACCGCAGGGGCTAACACTGAAGCTTTCTTT.

This clone was detected only once. This chain connects TRBV20-1 to TRBJ1-2, with D hard to call. Trimming cost V 7 bases and J 0 bases, with 6 bases left between them. Germline-derived CDR1 and CDR2 are DFQATT and SNEGSKA (reference sequence). The CDR3 extends over 11 amino acids. CDR3 residues: CSVHANYGYTF. The CDR3 DNA reads as TGCAGTGTACACGCTAACTATGGCTACACCTTC.

The rearrangement uses TRBV11-2 and TRBJ1-2; D unresolved. CDR3 length: 13 residues. With 2 bases removed from V and 8 bases from J, the gap between germline ends came to 12 bases. The germline CDR1 and CDR2 sequences are SGHAT and FQNNGV. Here the CDR3 DNA reads TGTGCCAGCAGCTTATTCCGACTCCGGGGCTACACCTTC. It is translated as CASSLFRLRGYTF.

The CDR3 is CAWSTDREFVSNQPQHF. The CDR3 bases are TGTGCCTGGTCTACGGACAGGGAATTCGTTAGCAATCAGCCCCAGCATTTT. This chain uses TRBV30 with TRBJ1-5, with 8 bases that match TRBD1. The CDR3 contains 17 residues. V lost 5 bases and J lost 0; bases outside the gene matches: 12. The germline gives CDR1 GTSNPN, CDR2 SVGIG (reference sequence).

The chain employs TRBV24-1 and TRBJ1-1; 7 bases line up with TRBD1. V was clipped by 3 bases and J by 5 bases; unmatched bases: 8. The CDR3 spans 15 residues. Germline V gene sequence: CDR1 KGHDR, CDR2 SFDVKD. CDR3 nucleotide sequence: TGTGCCACCAGTGATCCAGCGACAGGGTGGACTGAAGCTTTCTTT. Translating it yields CATSDPATGWTEAFF.

V gene TRBV10-3 combines with J gene TRBJ1-2; TRBD1 matches 7 bases. There are 14 residues in the CDR3. From germline, CDR1 is ENHRY and CDR2 SYGVKD. The junction had 13 bases not matched to a gene; V was cut back by 8 bases and J by 7 bases. This CDR3 is CAIAPGGQVSGYTF. CDR3 in DNA: TGTGCCATCGCCCCAGGGGGTCAGGTTTCTGGCTACACCTTC.

The chain joins TRBV7-9 to TRBJ1-1, with TRBD1 as a possible D gene (6 bases). This CDR3 contains 14 residues. The germline CDR1 and CDR2 sequences are SEHNR and FQNEAQ (reference sequence). The V end was cut by 5 bases, the J end by 5 bases, with 15 bases between. DNA for the CDR3: TGTGCCAGCAGCCCGCCTGGGGGCTGGACTGAAGCTTTCTTT. Protein: CASSPPGGWTEAFF.

The chain combines TRBV7-3 with TRBJ2-1; TRBD2 matches at 8 bases. The CDR3 contains 14 residues. V was pared by 1 base and J by 7 bases, with 3 bases of the junction left unmatched. Germline CDR1 SGHTA, CDR2 FQGTGA. The CDR3 DNA reads TGTGCCAGCAGCTTAAGGGGACTAGAAAATGAGCAGTTCTTC. This codes for CASSLRGLENEQFF.

The J gene is TRBJ2-7, the V gene TRBV29-1, with 8 bases aligning to TRBD1. From germline, CDR1 is SQVTM and CDR2 ANQGSEA. V lost 4 bases to trimming and J lost 5 bases; unmatched junction nucleotides: 7. The CDR3 sequence is 13 residues long. Here the CDR3 DNA reads TGCAGCGTTGCTGTGACAGGGGTGGACGAGCAGTACTTC. This codes for CSVAVTGVDEQYF.

The V gene is TRBV24-1, the J gene TRBJ1-6; possibly TRBD1 for D (5 bases). Looked up from germline, CDR1 is KGHDR and CDR2 is SFDVKD. Trimming stripped 4 bases from V and 10 bases from J, with 10 bases between. This CDR3 contains 13 residues. The DNA of the CDR3 is TGTGCCACCAGTGACGCAGGGTTCTCACCCCTCCACTTT. Translated: CATSDAGFSPLHF.